The clone carrying this T cell receptor (beta chain) has a single count. Data came from immunoSEQ multiplex PCR; TCRdb stores just in-frame clones and leaves some out. Of about 150,000 clones detected, about nine tenths appear once; the ten largest clones hold 2.6%. The sample belongs to a study of T cell responses to AZD1222 COVID-19 vaccine. The overall study: It was second doses at about 4 or about 12 weeks that were pooled.

The TCR comes from an adult in good health. Sequenced material: peripheral blood, taken on day 0 of AZD1222 vaccination.

CDR3 sequence (DNA): TGTGCCAGCACCCCCGGGACGAGCTCCTACGAGCAGTACTTC. Its translation is CASTPGTSSYEQYF. This chain joins TRBV2 and TRBJ2-7; D may match TRBD1 or TRBD2 (5 bases each). Germline V lookup: CDR1 SNHLY, CDR2 FYNNEI. This CDR3 is built from 14 residues. V shed 7 bases and J shed 0 bases, with 13 bases lying between them.